This T cell receptor (beta chain) was identified during a study of T cell clusters in autoimmune cytopenias. Multiplex touch-down PCR amplified TRB using TRB-A and TRB-B pools in one tube. TCRdb re-called the multiplex PCR reads and gives one entry per CDR3 protein, without DNA. There are about 2,200 distinct CDR3 sequences in the sample, with approximately 52% held by the top ten. TRB amplification used approximately 250 ng of peripheral blood genomic DNA. CDR3 length: 17 amino acids. Per the germline V gene, CDR1 is MNHEY and CDR2 is SMNVEV (reference sequence). This TCR came from a human donor with an autoimmune cytopenia or autoimmune hepatitis (not recorded which). The chain employs TRBV27 and TRBJ2-3; TCRdb designates TRBD2, a call that cannot be tested without DNA. Material: peripheral blood. CDR3 region: CATSGPSEQGGTDTQYF.